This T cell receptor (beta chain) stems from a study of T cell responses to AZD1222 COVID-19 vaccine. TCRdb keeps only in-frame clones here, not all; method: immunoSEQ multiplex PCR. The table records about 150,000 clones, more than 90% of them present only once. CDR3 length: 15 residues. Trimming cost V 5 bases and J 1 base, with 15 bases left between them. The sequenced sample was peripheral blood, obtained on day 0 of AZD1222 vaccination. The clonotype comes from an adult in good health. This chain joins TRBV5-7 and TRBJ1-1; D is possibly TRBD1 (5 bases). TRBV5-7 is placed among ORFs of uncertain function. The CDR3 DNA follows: TGTGCCAGCAGTCATCGGGGCACCGCGAACACTGAAGCTTTCTTT. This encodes CASSHRGTANTEAFF.